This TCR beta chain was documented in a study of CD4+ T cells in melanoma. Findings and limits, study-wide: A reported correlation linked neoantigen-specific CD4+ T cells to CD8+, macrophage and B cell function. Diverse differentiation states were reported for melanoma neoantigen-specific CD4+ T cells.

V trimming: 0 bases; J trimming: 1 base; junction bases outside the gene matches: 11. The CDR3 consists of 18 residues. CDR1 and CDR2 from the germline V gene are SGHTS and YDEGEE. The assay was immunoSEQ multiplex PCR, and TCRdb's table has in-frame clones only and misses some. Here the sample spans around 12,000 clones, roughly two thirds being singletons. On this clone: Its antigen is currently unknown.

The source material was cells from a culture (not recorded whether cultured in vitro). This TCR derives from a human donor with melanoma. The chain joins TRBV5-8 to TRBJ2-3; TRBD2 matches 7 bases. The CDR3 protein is CASSLGRGVTSGTDTQYF. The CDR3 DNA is TGTGCCAGCAGCTTGGGTCGGGGGGTAACGTCTGGCACAGATACGCAGTATTTT.